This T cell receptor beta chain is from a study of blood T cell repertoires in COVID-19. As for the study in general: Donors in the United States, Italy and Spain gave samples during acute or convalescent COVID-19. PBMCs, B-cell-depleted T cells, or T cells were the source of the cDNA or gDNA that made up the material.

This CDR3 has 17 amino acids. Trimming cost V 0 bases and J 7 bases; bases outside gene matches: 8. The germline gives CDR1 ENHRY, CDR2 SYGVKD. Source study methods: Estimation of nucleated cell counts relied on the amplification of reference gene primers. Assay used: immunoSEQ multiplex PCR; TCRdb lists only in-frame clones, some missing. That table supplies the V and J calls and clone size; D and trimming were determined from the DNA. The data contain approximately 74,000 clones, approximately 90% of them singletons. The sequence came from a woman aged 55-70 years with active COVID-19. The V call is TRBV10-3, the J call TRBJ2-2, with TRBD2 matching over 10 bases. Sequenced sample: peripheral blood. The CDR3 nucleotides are TGTGCCATCAGTGAGTCGAGCCTAGCGGGAGAGGTCGGGGAGCTGTTTTTT. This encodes CAISESSLAGEVGELFF.